These 10 T cell receptor beta chains were all obtained from the same sample, sequenced in a study of T cell clonality in common variable immunodeficiency. Clones were sequenced by immunoSEQ multiplex PCR, and TCRdb holds only the in-frame ones, with some missing. This sample has about 66,000 clones, each found more than once. Sequencing was carried out using peripheral blood mononuclear cells. These receptors were collected from a person between 18 and 69 years old in good health.

This clone occurred many times. This chain's CDR3 is CASSPGSSYEQYF. Incomplete CDR3 DNA: TGTGCCAGTAGTCCAGGGAGCTCCTACGAG. This rearrangement joins TRBV19 to TRBJ2-7; D could derive from TRBD1 or TRBD2 (5 bases each). The read halts 3 residues ahead of the CDR3 end, with the missing end drawn from the germline J gene. CDR1 is LNHDA and CDR2 is SQIVND in the germline V gene (reference sequence). V was pared by 5 bases and J by 0 bases, with 8 bases between. There are 13 residues in the CDR3.

This clone has a count of ten or more. The read ends 3 residues shy of where the CDR3 ends; the end is completed using the germline J gene. The chain couples TRBV9 to TRBJ2-5; 9 bases map to TRBD2. After removal of 2 bases from V and 5 bases from J, the junction contained 10 bases not matched to a gene. The CDR3 contains 16 residues. Germline CDR1 is SGDLS and CDR2 is YYNGEE. CDR3 sequence: CASSVRGAGGGETQYF. CDR3 DNA (partial): TGTGCCAGCAGCGTCCGAGGAGCGGGAGGCGGGGAGACC.

This clone was seen more than once but under ten times. Read sequence stops 3 residues before the CDR3 end, and the germline J gene provides the missing end. The V and J genes are TRBV10-2 and TRBJ1-1; no definite D call. V was shortened by 7 bases and J by 0 bases, with 9 bases between the two germline ends. The CDR3 runs 13 residues. From germline, CDR1 is WSHSY and CDR2 SAAADI. CDR3 sequence reads: CASIRQLNTEAFF. The sequenced CDR3 bases are TGCGCCAGCATCCGTCAGTTGAACACTGAA.

Ten or more counts support this clone. Coverage ceases 3 residues before the CDR3 finishes, and the germline J gene fills in the end. The chain has TRBV7-3 and TRBJ2-3; 9 nucleotides align to TRBD2. V shed 6 bases and J 3 bases; nucleotides not matched to a gene: 7. There are 15 residues in the CDR3. The V gene's germline CDR1 is SGHTA and CDR2 FQGTGA. The CDR3 loop is CASSLGTSLTDTQYF. The DNA read from the CDR3 is TGTGCCAGCAGTCTCGGGACTAGCCTTACAGATACG.

This clone was detected ten times or more. The read ends 3 residues early relative to the CDR3; the germline J gene fills the gap. The chain employs TRBV19 and TRBJ2-2; TRBD2 might be the D (6 bases). Germline V CDR1 and CDR2: LNHDA, SQIVND (reference sequence). The length of the CDR3 is 13 residues. V lost 7 bases and J 7 bases, leaving 13 bases between the germline ends. The CDR3 here is CASMGTPSGELFF. The covered CDR3 bases are TGTGCCAGTATGGGGACTCCCAGCGGGGAG.

This clone was observed at least ten times. Read data end 3 residues before the CDR3 end; the end is taken from the germline J gene. V gene TRBV29-1 combines with J gene TRBJ1-5, with D perhaps matching TRBD1 (5 bases). The germline CDR1 and CDR2 sequences are SQVTM and ANQGSEA. V shed 4 bases and J shed 2 bases, with 9 bases lying between them. This CDR3 contains 13 residues. CDR3 bases read: TGCAGCGTTGGAGGGGATGGCAATCAGCCC. Translation: CSVGGDGNQP. The full CDR3 sequence reads CSVGGDGNQPQHF.

Concerning this clone itself: The read falls 3 residues short of the CDR3 end, and the missing part is taken from the germline J gene. The chain recombines TRBV6-1 with TRBJ2-4, with D possibly matching TRBD1 (5 bases). The V end lost 3 bases, the J end lost 1 base, and 13 bases lay between the germline ends. Germline V lookup: CDR1 MNHNS, CDR2 SASEGT. This CDR3 contains 16 residues. The sequenced CDR3 bases are TGTGCCAGCAGTGAGGGGCAGGGTGTCGCCAAAAACATT. Protein product: CASSEGQGVAKNI. The entire CDR3 reads CASSEGQGVAKNIQYF.

This clone has at least ten counts. The CDR3 end is not reached by the read, which stops 3 residues before it; the germline J gene fills it in. The chain has TRBV20-1 and TRBJ2-7, with D perhaps matching TRBD1 or TRBD2 (7 bases each). V shed 1 base and J shed 6 bases, with 19 bases lying between them. In germline, CDR1 is DFQATT, CDR2 SNEGSKA (reference sequence). CDR3 length: 15 residues. Partial CDR3 DNA: TGCAGTGCTAGAGGGGAGGGGGCAGAGGCCACCGAG. This gives the protein CSARGEGAEATE. The whole CDR3 protein reads CSARGEGAEATEQYF.

This clone showed up many times. The read gets to within 3 residues of the CDR3 end, and the germline J gene fills in the rest. V usage is TRBV14 and J usage is TRBJ1-2; weak D call: TRBD1 (6 bases). Germline V lookup: CDR1 SGHDN, CDR2 FVKESK. Trimming removed 0 bases from V and 6 bases from J, with 11 bases in between. This CDR3 is built from 14 residues. The sequenced CDR3 bases are TGTGCCAGCAGCCAAGATTTGCGGGGGCATGGC. Amino acid sequence: CASSQDLRGHG. The entire CDR3 protein is CASSQDLRGHGYTF.

This clone came up many times. The read ends 3 residues before the CDR3 terminus; that terminus is restored from the germline J gene. V is TRBV5-1 and J is TRBJ2-1, with 9 bases fitting TRBD1. J lost 6 bases, V lost 1 base, and 8 bases had no gene match. This CDR3 has 16 residues. CDR1 is SGHRS and CDR2 is YFSETQ in the germline V gene. CDR3 loop: CASSLIRTGVGNEQFF. The CDR3 bases that were read are TGCGCCAGCAGCTTGATCCGGACAGGGGTAGGCAATGAG.